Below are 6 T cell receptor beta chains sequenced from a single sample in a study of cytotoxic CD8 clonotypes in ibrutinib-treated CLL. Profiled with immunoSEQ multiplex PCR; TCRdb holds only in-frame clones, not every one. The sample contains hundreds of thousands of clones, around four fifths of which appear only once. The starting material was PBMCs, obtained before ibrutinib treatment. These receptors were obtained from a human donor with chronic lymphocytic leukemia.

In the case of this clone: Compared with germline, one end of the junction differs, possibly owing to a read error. The CDR3 reads CASSLSGRLNENLFF. As DNA, the CDR3 is TGTGCCAGCAGCTTAAGCGGCAGGCTTAATGAAAACCTGTTTTTT. The chain employs TRBV7-3 and TRBJ1-4, with D unresolved. Germline lookup yields CDR1 SGHTA and CDR2 FQGTGA. The CDR3 totals 15 residues.

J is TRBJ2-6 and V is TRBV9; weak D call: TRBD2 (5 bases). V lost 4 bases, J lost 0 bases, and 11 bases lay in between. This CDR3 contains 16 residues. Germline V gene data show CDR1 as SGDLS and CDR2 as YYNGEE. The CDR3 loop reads CASSSSRTSGANVLTF. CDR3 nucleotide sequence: TGTGCCAGCAGCTCTAGCAGGACCTCTGGGGCCAACGTCCTGACTTTC.

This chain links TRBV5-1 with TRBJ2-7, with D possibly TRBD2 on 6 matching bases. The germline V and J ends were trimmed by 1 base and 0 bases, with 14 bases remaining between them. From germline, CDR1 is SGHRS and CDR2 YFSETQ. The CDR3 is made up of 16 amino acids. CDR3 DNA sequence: TGCGCCAGCAGCTTGATGGTTTTCGGGAGCTCCTACGAGCAGTACTTC. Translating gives CASSLMVFGSSYEQYF.

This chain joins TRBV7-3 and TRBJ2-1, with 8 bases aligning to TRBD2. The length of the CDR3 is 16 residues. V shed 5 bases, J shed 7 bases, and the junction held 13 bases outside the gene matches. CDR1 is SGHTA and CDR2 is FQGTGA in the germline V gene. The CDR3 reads CASSPGLALTLNEQFF. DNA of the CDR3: TGTGCCAGCAGCCCAGGACTAGCCTTAACTCTAAATGAGCAGTTCTTC.

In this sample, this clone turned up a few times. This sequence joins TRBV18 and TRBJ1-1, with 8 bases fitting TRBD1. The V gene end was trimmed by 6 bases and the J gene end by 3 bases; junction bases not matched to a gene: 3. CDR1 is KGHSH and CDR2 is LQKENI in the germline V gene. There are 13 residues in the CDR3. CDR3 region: CASSQTGDTEAFF. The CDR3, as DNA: TGTGCCAGCTCTCAGACAGGGGACACTGAAGCTTTCTTT.

The CDR3: CASSQVGTGDNTEAFF. For the CDR3, the DNA is TGTGCCAGCAGCCAAGTCGGGACAGGCGATAACACTGAAGCTTTCTTT. This rearrangement joins TRBV4-2 to TRBJ1-1, with 8 nucleotides matching TRBD1. This CDR3 comprises 16 residues. Trimming at V came to 1 base and at J to 2 bases, leaving 6 bases not matched to a gene. Germline CDR1 and CDR2: LGHNA and YNFKEQ.